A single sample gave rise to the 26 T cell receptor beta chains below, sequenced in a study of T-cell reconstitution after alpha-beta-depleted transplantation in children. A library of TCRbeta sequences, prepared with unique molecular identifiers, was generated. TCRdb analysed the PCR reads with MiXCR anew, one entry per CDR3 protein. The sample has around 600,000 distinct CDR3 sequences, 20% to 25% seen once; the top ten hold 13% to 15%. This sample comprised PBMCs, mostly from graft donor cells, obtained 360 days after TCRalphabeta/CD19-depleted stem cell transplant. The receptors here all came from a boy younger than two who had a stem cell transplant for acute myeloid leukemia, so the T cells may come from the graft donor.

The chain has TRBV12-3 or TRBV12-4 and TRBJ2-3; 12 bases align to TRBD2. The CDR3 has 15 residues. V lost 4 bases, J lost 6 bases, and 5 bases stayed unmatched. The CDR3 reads CASSSPSGGVDTQYF. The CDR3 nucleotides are TGTGCCAGCAGTTCCCCTAGCGGGGGGGTGGATACGCAGTATTTT.

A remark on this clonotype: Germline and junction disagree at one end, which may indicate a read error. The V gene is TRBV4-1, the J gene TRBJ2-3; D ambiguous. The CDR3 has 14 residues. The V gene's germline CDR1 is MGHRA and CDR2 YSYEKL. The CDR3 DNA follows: TGCGCCATCAGCCAAGCTCCATCCGCAGATACGCAGTATTTT. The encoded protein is CAISQAPSADTQYF.

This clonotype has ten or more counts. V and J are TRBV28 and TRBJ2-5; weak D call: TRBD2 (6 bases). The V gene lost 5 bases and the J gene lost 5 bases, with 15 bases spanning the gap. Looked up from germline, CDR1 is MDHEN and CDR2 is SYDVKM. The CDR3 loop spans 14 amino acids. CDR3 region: CASSLGGRVETQYF. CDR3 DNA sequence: TGTGCCAGCAGTCTCGGGGGACGCGTGGAGACCCAGTACTTC.

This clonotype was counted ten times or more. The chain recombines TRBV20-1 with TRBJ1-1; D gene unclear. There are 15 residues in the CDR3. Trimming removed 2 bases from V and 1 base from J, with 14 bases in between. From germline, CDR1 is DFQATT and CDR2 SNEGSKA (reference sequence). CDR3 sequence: CSARSGGIRNTEAFF. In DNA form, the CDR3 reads TGCAGTGCTAGATCCGGAGGGATCAGGAACACTGAAGCTTTCTTT.

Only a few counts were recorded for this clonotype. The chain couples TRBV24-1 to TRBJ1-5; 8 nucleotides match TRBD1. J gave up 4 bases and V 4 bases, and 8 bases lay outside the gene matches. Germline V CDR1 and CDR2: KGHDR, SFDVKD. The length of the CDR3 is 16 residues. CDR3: CATSDPSRDRNQPQHF. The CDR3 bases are TGTGCCACCAGTGACCCGTCCCGGGACAGGAATCAGCCCCAGCATTTT.

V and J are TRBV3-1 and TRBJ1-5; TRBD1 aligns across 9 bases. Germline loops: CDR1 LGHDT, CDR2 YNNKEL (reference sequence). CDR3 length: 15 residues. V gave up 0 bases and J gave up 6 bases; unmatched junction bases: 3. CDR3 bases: TGTGCCAGCAGCCAAGATACGACAGGGGGTCAGCCCCAGCATTTT. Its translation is CASSQDTTGGQPQHF.

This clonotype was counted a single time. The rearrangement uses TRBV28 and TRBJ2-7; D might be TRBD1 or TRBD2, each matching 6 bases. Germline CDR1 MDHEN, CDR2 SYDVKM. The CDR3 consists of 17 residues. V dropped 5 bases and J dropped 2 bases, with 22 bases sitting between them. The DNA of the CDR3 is TGTGCCAGCAGTACAAACGCGGGACACCGTTCTCCCTACGAGCAGTACGTC. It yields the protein CASSTNAGHRSPYEQYV.

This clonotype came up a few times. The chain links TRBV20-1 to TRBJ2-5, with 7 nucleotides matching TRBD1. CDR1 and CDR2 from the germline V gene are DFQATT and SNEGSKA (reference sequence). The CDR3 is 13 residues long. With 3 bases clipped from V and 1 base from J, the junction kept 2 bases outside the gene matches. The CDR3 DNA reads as TGCAGTGCTAGCCGGGACAGCCAAGAGACCCAGTACTTC. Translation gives CSASRDSQETQYF.

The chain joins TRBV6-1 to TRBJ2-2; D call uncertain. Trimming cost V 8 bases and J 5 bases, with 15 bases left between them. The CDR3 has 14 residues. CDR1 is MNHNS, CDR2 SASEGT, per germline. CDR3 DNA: TGTGCCAGCGACCAGACCCGATGGACCGGGGAGCTGTTTTTT. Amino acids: CASDQTRWTGELFF.

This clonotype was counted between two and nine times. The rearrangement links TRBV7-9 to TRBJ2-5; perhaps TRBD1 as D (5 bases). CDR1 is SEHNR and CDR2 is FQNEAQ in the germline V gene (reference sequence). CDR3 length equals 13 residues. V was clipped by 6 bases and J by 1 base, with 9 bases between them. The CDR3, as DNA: TGTGCCAGCAGACGGACACTCCAAGAGACCCAGTACTTC. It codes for CASRRTLQETQYF.

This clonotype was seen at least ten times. The CDR3 DNA reads as TGTGCCAGCAGCTTAAGCCACACAGGGGGCTACGAGCAGTACTTC. This encodes CASSLSHTGGYEQYF. The rearrangement uses TRBV7-2 and TRBJ2-7, with TRBD1 matching 8 bases. CDR1 is SGHTA and CDR2 is FQGNSA in the germline V gene. V was pared by 2 bases and J by 3 bases, with 6 bases of the junction left unmatched. The CDR3 loop spans 15 amino acids.

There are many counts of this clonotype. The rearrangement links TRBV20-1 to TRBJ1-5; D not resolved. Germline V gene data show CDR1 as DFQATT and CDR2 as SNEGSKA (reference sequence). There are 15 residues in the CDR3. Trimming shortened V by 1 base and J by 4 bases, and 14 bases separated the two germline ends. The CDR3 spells CSARVSGRLNQPQHF. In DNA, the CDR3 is TGCAGTGCTAGAGTCTCCGGACGCCTTAATCAGCCCCAGCATTTT.

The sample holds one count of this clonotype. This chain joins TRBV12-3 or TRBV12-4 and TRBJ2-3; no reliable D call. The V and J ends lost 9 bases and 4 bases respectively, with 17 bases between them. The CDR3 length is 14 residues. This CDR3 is CARSPSAVSDTQYF. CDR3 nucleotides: TGTGCCAGGAGTCCCAGCGCGGTATCAGATACGCAGTATTTT.

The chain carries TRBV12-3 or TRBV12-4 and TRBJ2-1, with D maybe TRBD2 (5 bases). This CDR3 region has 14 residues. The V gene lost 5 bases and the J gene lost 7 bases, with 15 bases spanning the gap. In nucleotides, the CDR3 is TGTGCCAGCAGTCGTCTTGGAGCGGCTAATGAGCAGTTCTTC. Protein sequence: CASSRLGAANEQFF.

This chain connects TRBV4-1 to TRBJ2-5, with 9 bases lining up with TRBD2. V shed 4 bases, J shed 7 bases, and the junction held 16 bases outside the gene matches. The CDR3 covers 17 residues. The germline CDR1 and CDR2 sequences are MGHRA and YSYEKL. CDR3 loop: CASSRGLARTRVGTQYF. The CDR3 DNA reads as TGCGCCAGCAGCCGCGGACTAGCGCGGACCCGGGTGGGGACCCAGTACTTC.

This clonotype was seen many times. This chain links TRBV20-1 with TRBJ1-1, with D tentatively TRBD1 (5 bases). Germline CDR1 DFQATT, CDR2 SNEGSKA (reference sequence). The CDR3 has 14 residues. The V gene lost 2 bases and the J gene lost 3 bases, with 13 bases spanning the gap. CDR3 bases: TGCAGTGCTAGACCGCCGGACAAATACACTGAAGCTTTCTTT. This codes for CSARPPDKYTEAFF.

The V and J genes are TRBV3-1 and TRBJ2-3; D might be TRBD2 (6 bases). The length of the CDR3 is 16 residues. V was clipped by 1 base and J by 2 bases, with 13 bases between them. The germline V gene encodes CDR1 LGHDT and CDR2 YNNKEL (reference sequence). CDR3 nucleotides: TGTGCCAGCAGCCAAGGGACTGGCGGGGTCACAGATACGCAGTATTTT. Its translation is CASSQGTGGVTDTQYF.

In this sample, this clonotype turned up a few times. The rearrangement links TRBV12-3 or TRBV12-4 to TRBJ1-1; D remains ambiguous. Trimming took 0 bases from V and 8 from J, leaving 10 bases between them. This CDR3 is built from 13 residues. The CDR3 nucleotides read TGTGCCAGCAGTTTAGCGGGCCGCCCGGAAGCTTTCTTT. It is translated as CASSLAGRPEAFF.

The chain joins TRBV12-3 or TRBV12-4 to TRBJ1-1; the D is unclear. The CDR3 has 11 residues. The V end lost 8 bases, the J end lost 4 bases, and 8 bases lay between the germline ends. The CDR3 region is CASGAGTEAFF. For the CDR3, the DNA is TGTGCCAGCGGCGCGGGCACTGAAGCTTTCTTT.

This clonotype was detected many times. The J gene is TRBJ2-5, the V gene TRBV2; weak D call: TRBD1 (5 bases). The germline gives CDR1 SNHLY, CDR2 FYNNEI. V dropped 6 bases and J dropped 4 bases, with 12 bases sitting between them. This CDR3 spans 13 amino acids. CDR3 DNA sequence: TGTGCCAGCAGCGCAGGGCCCCCAGAGACCCAGTACTTC. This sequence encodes CASSAGPPETQYF.

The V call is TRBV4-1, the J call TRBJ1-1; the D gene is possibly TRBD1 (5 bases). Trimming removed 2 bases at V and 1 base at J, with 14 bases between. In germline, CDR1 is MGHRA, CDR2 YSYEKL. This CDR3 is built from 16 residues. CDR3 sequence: CASSQSRGTANTEAFF. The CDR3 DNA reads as TGCGCCAGCAGCCAATCCCGTGGGACGGCGAACACTGAAGCTTTCTTT.

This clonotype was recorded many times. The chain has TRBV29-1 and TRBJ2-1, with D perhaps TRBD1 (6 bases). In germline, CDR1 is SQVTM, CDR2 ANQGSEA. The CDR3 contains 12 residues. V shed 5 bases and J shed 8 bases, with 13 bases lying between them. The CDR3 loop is CSVSHWGHEQFF. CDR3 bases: TGCAGCGTTTCTCATTGGGGGCATGAGCAGTTCTTC.

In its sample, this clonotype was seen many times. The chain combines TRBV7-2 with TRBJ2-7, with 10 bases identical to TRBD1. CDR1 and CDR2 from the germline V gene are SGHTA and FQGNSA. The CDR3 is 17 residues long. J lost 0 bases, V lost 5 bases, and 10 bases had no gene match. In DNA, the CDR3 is TGTGCCAGCAGCCCTCCGACAGGGGGCTGGGGCTCCTACGAGCAGTACTTC. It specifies CASSPPTGGWGSYEQYF.

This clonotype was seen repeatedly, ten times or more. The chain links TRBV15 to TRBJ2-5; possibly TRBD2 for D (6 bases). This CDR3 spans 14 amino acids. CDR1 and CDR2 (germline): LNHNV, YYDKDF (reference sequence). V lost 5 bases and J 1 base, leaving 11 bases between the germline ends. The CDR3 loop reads CATSDRDFQETQYF. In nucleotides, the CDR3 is TGTGCCACCAGCGACCGGGACTTCCAAGAGACCCAGTACTTC.

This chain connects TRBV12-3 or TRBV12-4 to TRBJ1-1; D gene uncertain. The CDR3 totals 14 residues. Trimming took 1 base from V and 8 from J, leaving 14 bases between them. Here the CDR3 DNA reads TGTGCCAGCAGTTTAGTAGATCGGCGGAGAGAAGCTTTCTTT. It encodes CASSLVDRRREAFF.

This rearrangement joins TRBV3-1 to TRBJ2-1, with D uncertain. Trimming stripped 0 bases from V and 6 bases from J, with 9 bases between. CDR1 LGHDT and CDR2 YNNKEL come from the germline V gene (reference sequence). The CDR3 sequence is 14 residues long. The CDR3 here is CASSQDPRVNEQFF. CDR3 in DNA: TGTGCCAGCAGCCAAGACCCTCGGGTCAATGAGCAGTTCTTC.